The sequence of this TCR beta chain was determined in a study of cytomegalovirus exposure and HLA in healthy donors. The PCR employed 60 Vbeta primers together with 13 Jbeta primers. The method was immunoSEQ multiplex PCR; TCRdb's version includes in-frame clones alone and lacks a portion of them. The data contain some 120,000 clones, roughly 80% of them seen just once; the ten biggest clones take up 11%. The length of the CDR3 is 16 residues. Germline-derived CDR1 and CDR2 are SNHLY and FYNNEI. V shed 5 bases, J shed 6 bases, and the junction held 15 bases outside the gene matches. This clonotype was obtained from a man aged 25-40 years in good health and CMV-seropositive. Material: PBMCs. J is TRBJ1-2 and V is TRBV2, with TRBD1 matching 7 bases. Written as DNA, the CDR3 is TGTGCCAGCAGTACTCCCGACAGGGTGCGGGAGGATGGCTACACCTTC. Encoded protein: CASSTPDRVREDGYTF.